These 14 T cell receptor beta chains came from one sample sequenced in a study of blood T cell repertoires in COVID-19. The repertoire was sequenced with immunoSEQ multiplex PCR; TCRdb's copy has only in-frame clones and lacks some. The sample lists some 150,000 clones, 80% to 85% occurring once. Sequencing input: peripheral blood. These receptors were collected from a woman aged 55-69 years with acute or convalescent COVID-19.

V usage is TRBV27 and J usage is TRBJ2-1, with a weak D call TRBD1 (5 bases). Germline CDR1 is MNHEY and CDR2 is SMNVEV (reference sequence). Trimming left V 2 bases short and J 9 bases short, with 23 bases between. This CDR3 contains 17 residues. The DNA of the CDR3 is TGTGCCAGCAGTTTAACTTCTGGCCAGGGCCCCCTTGGTGAGCAGTTCTTC. Encoded protein: CASSLTSGQGPLGEQFF.

The rearrangement joins TRBV18 to TRBJ1-1, with D tentatively TRBD1 (5 bases). This CDR3 has 13 amino acids. V dropped 3 bases and J dropped 8 bases, with 13 bases sitting between them. Germline V gene lookup returns CDR1 KGHSH and CDR2 LQKENI. CDR3 residues: CASSPNGGVEAFF. The CDR3 bases are TGTGCCAGCTCACCGAACGGGGGGGTAGAAGCTTTCTTT.

The rearrangement uses TRBV7-3 and TRBJ2-1, with TRBD2 matching over 12 bases. The CDR3 has 16 amino acids. The germline gives CDR1 SGHTA, CDR2 FQGTGA. V lost 5 bases to trimming and J lost 1 base; unmatched junction nucleotides: 3. This CDR3 reads CASSEGLAGSYNEQFF. In DNA, the CDR3 is TGTGCCAGCAGCGAGGGACTAGCGGGTTCCTACAATGAGCAGTTCTTC.

Details on this clone: The same CDR3 arises from other DNA sequences in this sample as well. The chain uses TRBV18 and TRBJ1-1; the D gene is possibly TRBD1 (6 bases). This CDR3 has 13 residues. Germline V gene sequence: CDR1 KGHSH, CDR2 LQKENI. V lost 4 bases, J lost 2 bases, and 8 bases lay in between. CDR3 protein: CASSQDRNTEAFF. The CDR3, as DNA: TGTGCCAGCTCACAGGACAGAAACACTGAAGCTTTCTTT.

The chain has TRBV3-1 (or the pseudogene TRBV3-2) and TRBJ1-4; D is undetermined. Germline loops: CDR1 LGHDT, CDR2 YNNKEL (reference sequence). Trimming stripped 4 bases from V and 8 bases from J, with 8 bases between. The length of the CDR3 is 12 residues. CDR3 nucleotides: TGTGCCAGCAGCCCCCCGGGGGAAAAACTGTTTTTT. Encoded protein: CASSPPGEKLFF.

The chain carries TRBV19 and TRBJ1-2; D not resolved. The CDR3 consists of 13 residues. Trimming pared 3 bases from V and 8 bases from J, leaving 13 bases between. Per the germline V gene, CDR1 is LNHDA and CDR2 is SQIVND (reference sequence). CDR3 nucleotide sequence: TGTGCCAGTAGTATGGGCAGGAAGTGGGGCTACACCTTC. It translates to CASSMGRKWGYTF.

Worth noting for this clone: Other DNA sequences in the same sample also yield this CDR3. This sequence joins TRBV7-9 and TRBJ2-1; maybe TRBD1 (6 bases). This CDR3 has 13 residues. Trimming removed 0 bases from V and 6 bases from J, with 6 bases in between. In germline, CDR1 is SEHNR, CDR2 FQNEAQ (reference sequence). The CDR3 DNA reads as TGTGCCAGCAGCTTAGCAGGGGGCAATGAGCAGTTCTTC. Translating it yields CASSLAGGNEQFF. Supplemented by reference TRBV7-9 and TRBJ2-1, the full variable domain reads DTGVSQNPRHKITKRGQNVTFRCDPISEHNRLYWYRQTLGQGPEFLTYFQNEAQLEKSRLLSDRFSAERPKGSFSTLEIQRTEQGDSAMYLCASSLAGGNEQFFGPGTRLTVL.

V and J are TRBV2 and TRBJ2-1; 11 positions match TRBD2. This CDR3 has 15 residues. Germline trimming cut 5 bases from V and 2 bases from J; bases unmatched to any gene: 2. The germline gives CDR1 SNHLY, CDR2 FYNNEI. The CDR3 region has the DNA TGTGCCAGCAGTTTAGCGGGAGGGACCTACAATGAGCAGTTCTTC. It yields the protein CASSLAGGTYNEQFF.

The table lists this clone with a few counts. The CDR3 nucleotides read TGCGCCAGCAGCCCGGGACTGGGCGAAGATACGCAGTATTTT. Its translation is CASSPGLGEDTQYF. This chain joins TRBV4-3 and TRBJ2-3; D perhaps matches TRBD2 (6 bases). The V end lost 4 bases, the J end lost 5 bases, and 13 bases lay between the germline ends. From germline, CDR1 is LGHNA and CDR2 YSLEER. The CDR3 runs 14 residues.

The rearrangement links TRBV6-1 to TRBJ2-2; D is possibly TRBD1 (5 bases). This CDR3 comprises 17 residues. Germline lookup yields CDR1 MNHNS and CDR2 SASEGT. V was shortened by 0 bases and J by 5 bases, with 16 bases between the two germline ends. The CDR3 sequence is CASSEALAGLGTGELFF. The CDR3 DNA is TGTGCCAGCAGTGAAGCCTTGGCAGGGTTGGGGACCGGGGAGCTGTTTTTT.

The chain recombines TRBV18 with TRBJ1-4; TRBD1 aligns across 8 bases. The CDR3 is 14 residues long. CDR1 and CDR2 (germline): KGHSH, LQKENI. The junction had 7 bases not matched to a gene; V was cut back by 6 bases and J by 7 bases. The CDR3 DNA is TGTGCCAGCTCCTCAGGGGGCGAGGGTGAAAAACTGTTTTTT. Translation: CASSSGGEGEKLFF.

This clone came up once. The V call is TRBV19, the J call TRBJ2-7; a weak D match, TRBD1 (5 bases). Germline CDR1 LNHDA, CDR2 SQIVND (reference sequence). The CDR3 extends over 14 amino acids. V was cut by 1 base and J by 7 bases, with 14 bases left in between. CDR3 nucleotides: TGTGCCAGTAGTATAGGGACACCGGGTGAAGAGCAGTACTTC. Amino acids: CASSIGTPGEEQYF.

The rearrangement uses TRBV5-1 and TRBJ1-1; D is possibly TRBD1 (5 bases). The germline gives CDR1 SGHRS, CDR2 YFSETQ. The CDR3 is 17 residues long. V was cut by 1 base and J by 1 base, with 17 bases left in between. Written as DNA, the CDR3 is TGCGCCAGCAGCTTGTATCTGGGGGGTGTCAGGAACACTGAAGCTTTCTTT. Encoded protein: CASSLYLGGVRNTEAFF.

The genes are TRBV3-1 (or the pseudogene TRBV3-2) and TRBJ2-2; TRBD2 aligns across 8 bases. Trimming cost V 1 base and J 3 bases; bases outside gene matches: 4. Germline V lookup: CDR1 LGHDT, CDR2 YNNKEL (reference sequence). The CDR3 totals 16 residues. CDR3 sequence: CASSQGTSGYTGELFF. For the CDR3, the DNA is TGTGCCAGCAGCCAAGGCACTAGCGGATACACCGGGGAGCTGTTTTTT.